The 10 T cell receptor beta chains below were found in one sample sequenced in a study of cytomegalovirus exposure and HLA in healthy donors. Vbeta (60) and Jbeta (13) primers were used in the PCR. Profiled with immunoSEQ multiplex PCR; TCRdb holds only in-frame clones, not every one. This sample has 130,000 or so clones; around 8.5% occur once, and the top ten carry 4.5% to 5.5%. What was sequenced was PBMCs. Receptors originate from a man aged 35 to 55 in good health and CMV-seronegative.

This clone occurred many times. CDR3 region: CASTRRENTEAFF. CDR3 DNA sequence: TGTGCCAGCACCCGGCGGGAGAACACTGAAGCTTTCTTT. This sequence joins TRBV6-1 and TRBJ1-1; D is undetermined. Germline values: CDR1 MNHNS, CDR2 SASEGT. The CDR3 runs 13 residues. V lost 7 bases and J lost 1, with 10 bases in between.

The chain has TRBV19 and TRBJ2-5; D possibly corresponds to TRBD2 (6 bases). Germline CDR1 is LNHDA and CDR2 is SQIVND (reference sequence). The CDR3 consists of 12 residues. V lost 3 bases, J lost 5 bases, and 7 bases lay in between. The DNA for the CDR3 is TGTGCCAGTAGTATTGCGGGGGAGACCCAGTACTTC. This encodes CASSIAGETQYF.

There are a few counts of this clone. CDR3 in DNA: TGTGCCATCACTCCAGCGGGGTCCACAGATACGCAGTATTTT. Amino acid sequence: CAITPAGSTDTQYF. The chain recombines TRBV10-3 with TRBJ2-3; the match to TRBD2 covers 7 bases. CDR3 length equals 14 residues. V lost 7 bases, J lost 2 bases, and 6 bases stayed unmatched. The V gene's germline CDR1 is ENHRY and CDR2 SYGVKD.

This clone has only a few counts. The CDR3 here is CASSLESGGGSPLHF. In DNA form, the CDR3 reads TGTGCCAGCAGCTTAGAGAGTGGGGGGGGATCACCCCTCCACTTT. The V call is TRBV7-6, the J call TRBJ1-6; possible D gene TRBD1, 5 bases. The V end was cut by 1 base, the J end by 10 bases, with 14 bases between. The CDR3 is 15 residues long. Germline-derived CDR1 and CDR2 are SGHVS and FNYEAQ.

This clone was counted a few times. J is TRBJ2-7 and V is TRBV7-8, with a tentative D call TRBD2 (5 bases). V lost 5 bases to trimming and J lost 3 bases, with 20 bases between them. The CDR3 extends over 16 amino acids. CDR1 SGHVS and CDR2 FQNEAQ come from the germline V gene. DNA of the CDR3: TGTGCCAGCAGCCAAGGGAGTACCGTCTTTTACTACGAGCAGTACTTC. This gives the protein CASSQGSTVFYYEQYF.

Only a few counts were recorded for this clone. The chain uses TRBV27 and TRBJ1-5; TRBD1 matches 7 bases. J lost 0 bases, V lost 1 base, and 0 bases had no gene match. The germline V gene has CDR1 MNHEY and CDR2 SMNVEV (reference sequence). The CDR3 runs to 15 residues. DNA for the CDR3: TGTGCCAGCAGTTTATGGACAGGTAGCAATCAGCCCCAGCATTTT. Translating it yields CASSLWTGSNQPQHF.

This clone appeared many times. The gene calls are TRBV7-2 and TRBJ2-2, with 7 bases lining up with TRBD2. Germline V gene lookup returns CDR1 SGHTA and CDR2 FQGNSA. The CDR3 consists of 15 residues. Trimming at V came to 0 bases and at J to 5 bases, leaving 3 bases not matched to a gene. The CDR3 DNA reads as TGTGCCAGCAGCTTAGCGGGGGGAGGGACCGGGGAGCTGTTTTTT. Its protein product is CASSLAGGGTGELFF.

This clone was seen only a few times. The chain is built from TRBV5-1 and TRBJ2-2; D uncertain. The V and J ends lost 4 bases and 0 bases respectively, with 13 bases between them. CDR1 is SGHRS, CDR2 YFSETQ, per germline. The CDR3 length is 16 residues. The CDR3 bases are TGCGCCAGCAGCCACTCCAAAGATCCGAACACCGGGGAGCTGTTTTTT. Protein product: CASSHSKDPNTGELFF.

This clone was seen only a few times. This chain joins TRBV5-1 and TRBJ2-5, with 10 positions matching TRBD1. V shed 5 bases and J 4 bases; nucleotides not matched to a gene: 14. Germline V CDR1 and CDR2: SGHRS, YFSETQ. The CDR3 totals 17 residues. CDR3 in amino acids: CASSSRQGANFIETQYF. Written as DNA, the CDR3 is TGCGCCAGCAGTTCCCGACAGGGGGCGAATTTTATAGAGACCCAGTACTTC.

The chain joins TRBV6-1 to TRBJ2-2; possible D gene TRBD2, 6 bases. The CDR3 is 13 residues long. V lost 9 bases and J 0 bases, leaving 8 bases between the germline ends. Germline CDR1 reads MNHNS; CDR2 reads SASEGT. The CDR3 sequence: CARGGTNTGELFF. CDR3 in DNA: TGTGCCAGGGGGGGTACGAACACCGGGGAGCTGTTTTTT.